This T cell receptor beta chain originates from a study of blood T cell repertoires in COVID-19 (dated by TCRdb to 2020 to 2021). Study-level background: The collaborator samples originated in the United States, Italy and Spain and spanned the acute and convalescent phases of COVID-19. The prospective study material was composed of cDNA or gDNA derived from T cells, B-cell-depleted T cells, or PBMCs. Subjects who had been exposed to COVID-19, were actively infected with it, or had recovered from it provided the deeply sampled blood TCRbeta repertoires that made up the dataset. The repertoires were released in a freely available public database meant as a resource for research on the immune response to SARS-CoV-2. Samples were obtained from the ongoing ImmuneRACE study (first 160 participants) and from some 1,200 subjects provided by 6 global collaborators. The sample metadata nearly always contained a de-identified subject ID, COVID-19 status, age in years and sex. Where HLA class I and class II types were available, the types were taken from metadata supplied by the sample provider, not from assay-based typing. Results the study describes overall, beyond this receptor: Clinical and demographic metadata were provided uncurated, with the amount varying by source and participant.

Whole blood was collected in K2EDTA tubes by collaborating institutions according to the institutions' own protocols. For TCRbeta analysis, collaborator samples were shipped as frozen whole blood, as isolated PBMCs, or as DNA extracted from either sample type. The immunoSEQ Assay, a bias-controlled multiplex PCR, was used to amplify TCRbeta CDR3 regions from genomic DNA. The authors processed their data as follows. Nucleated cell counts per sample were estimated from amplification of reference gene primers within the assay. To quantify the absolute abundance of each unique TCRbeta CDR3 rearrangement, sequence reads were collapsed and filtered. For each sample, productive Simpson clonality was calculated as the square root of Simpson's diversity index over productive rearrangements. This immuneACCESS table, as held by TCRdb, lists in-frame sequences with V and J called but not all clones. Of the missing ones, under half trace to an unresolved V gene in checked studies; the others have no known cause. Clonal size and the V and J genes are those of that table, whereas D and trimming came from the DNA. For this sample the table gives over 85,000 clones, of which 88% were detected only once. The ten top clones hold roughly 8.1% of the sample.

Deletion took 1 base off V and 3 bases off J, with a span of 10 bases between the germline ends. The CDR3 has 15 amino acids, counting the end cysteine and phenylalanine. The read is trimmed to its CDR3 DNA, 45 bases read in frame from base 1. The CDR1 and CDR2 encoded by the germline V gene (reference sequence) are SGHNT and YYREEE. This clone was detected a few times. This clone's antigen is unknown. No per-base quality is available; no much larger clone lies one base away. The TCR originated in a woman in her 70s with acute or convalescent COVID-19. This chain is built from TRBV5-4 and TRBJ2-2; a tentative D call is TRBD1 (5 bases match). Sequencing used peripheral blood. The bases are TGTGCCAGCAGCTTGAGGGCAGGGTACACCGGGGAGCTGTTTTTT. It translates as CASSLRAGYTGELFF. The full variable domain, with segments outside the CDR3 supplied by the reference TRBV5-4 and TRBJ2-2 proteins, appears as ETGVTQSPTHLIKTRGQQVTLRCSSQSGHNTVSWYQQALGQGPQFIFQYYREEENGRGNFPPRFSGLQFPNYSSELNVNALELDDSALYLCASSLRAGYTGELFFGEGSRLTVL.